This is a list of T cell receptor beta chains from one sample in a study of T cell responses to AZD1222 COVID-19 vaccine. Only in-frame clones appear in the TCRdb table, and some are missing; sequencing was by immunoSEQ multiplex PCR. This table has under 200,000 clones, 87% appearing once. Sequencing used peripheral blood, obtained 28 days after the second AZD1222 dose. Receptors originate from an adult who received the AZD1222 COVID-19 vaccine. Both conserved end residues are part of each CDR3. D genes are given only for firm matches. The size field is filled for only some rows; it gives once, few, many or a size class.

cdr3_nt cdr3_aa v_call clone_size j_call d_call
TGTGCCAGTAGTGGAAGGACTAGCGGGGGGGTAAACACCGGGGAGCTGTTTTTT CASSGRTSGGVNTGELFF TRBV19 once TRBJ2-2 TRBD2
TGTGCCAGCAGTTTAGCCCAGGGGAGCTCCTATAATTCACCCCTCCACTTT CASSLAQGSSYNSPLHF TRBV27 - TRBJ1-6 -
TGTGCCAGTAGAGAGGGGTCTAAACAGGGAGGAATATATGGCTACACCTTC CASREGSKQGGIYGYTF TRBV19 - TRBJ1-2 -
TGTGCCAGCAGTATCATGGGGAGGGCCACCGGGGAGCTGTTTTTT CASSIMGRATGELFF TRBV27 - TRBJ2-2 TRBD2
TGTGCCAGCAGTTCAGGACTGGGCTTCGGTGAGCAGTTCTTC CASSSGLGFGEQFF TRBV27 - TRBJ2-1 -
TGTGCCAGCAGCTTTATAAGGTCCCACCCGTACTTC CASSFIRSHPYF TRBV7-8 - TRBJ2-7 -
TGTGCCAGCAGCATGGGAAATAGCAATCAGCCCCAGCATTTT CASSMGNSNQPQHF TRBV7-9 - TRBJ1-5 -
TGCGCCAGCAGCCACCCTGGTACGTCTAACTATGGCTACACCTTC CASSHPGTSNYGYTF TRBV4-1 - TRBJ1-2 -
TGTGCCAGCAGTTATTCCAGGTCTTCCCCCTACGAGCAGTACTTC CASSYSRSSPYEQYF TRBV6-5 - TRBJ2-7 -
TGTGCCAGCAGCCCGGAAGTAGGGGGAAGCACTGAAGCTTTCTTT CASSPEVGGSTEAFF TRBV7-6 once TRBJ1-1 -
TGTGCCAGCTCACCTTGGGGCAGAAACGAGCAGTACTTC CASSPWGRNEQYF TRBV18 - TRBJ2-7 -
TGCGCCAGCAGCTTGGAACCCAGGGGGAACACTGAAGCTTTCTTT CASSLEPRGNTEAFF TRBV5-1 - TRBJ1-1 -
TGTGCCAGCCGGGGACTAGCGGGTTCCACAGATACGCAGTATTTT CASRGLAGSTDTQYF TRBV6-5 - TRBJ2-3 TRBD2
TGTGCCAGTAGTAGGGGAGAGGTTAATGAAAAACTGTTTTTT CASSRGEVNEKLFF TRBV19 - TRBJ1-4 -
TGTGCCAGCAGTGCCGGGACTAGCGGGGGGGCCGAAGATACGCAGTATTTT CASSAGTSGGAEDTQYF TRBV6-4 - TRBJ2-3 TRBD2
TGCAGTGCTAGTGGCCAGCCCGGTCGCTACACCTTC CSASGQPGRYTF TRBV20-1 few TRBJ1-2 -
TGTGCCACCAGCAGACCATATTCCCTAGAGGGGGGACAAGGAAACACCATATATTTT CATSRPYSLEGGQGNTIYF TRBV15 - TRBJ1-3 -
TGTGCCAGCAGTGAGGGGAGGGCGGCCTATGGCTACACCTTC CASSEGRAAYGYTF TRBV6-1 few TRBJ1-2 -
TGTGCCAGTAGTATACGGATCCGCCAGGGACAATTCGCAACTAATGAAAAACTGTTTTTT CASSIRIRQGQFATNEKLFF TRBV19 - TRBJ1-4 -
TGTGCCATCAGTGAGCCTATGGACCTCTCTGGGGCCAACGTCCTGACTTTC CAISEPMDLSGANVLTF TRBV10-3 - TRBJ2-6 -
TGTGCCAGCAGCCTCCGAGGGCCAGGGGGGACCTACGAGCAGTACTTC CASSLRGPGGTYEQYF TRBV3-1/TRBV3-2 - TRBJ2-7 -
TGTGCCAGCAGCTTTGGATTGGCGAACACTGAAGCTTTCTTT CASSFGLANTEAFF TRBV5-8 - TRBJ1-1 -
TGTGCCAGCAGTGATGTGGGACTAACCGGAGGAGAGACCCAGTACTTC CASSDVGLTGGETQYF TRBV2 - TRBJ2-5 TRBD2
TGTGCCAGCAGTGAGATCGGGGGGTATCAGCCCCAGCATTTT CASSEIGGYQPQHF TRBV2 - TRBJ1-5 -
TGTGCCAGCAGCCGAGGGGTGGGGGCTGGAAATGAGCAGTTCTTC CASSRGVGAGNEQFF TRBV13 once TRBJ2-1 -
TGTGCCAGCAGCTTGGCCGTTCTAGGGTCAGATACGCAGTATTTT CASSLAVLGSDTQYF TRBV5-4 - TRBJ2-3 -
TGTGCCAGCAGGGGAGGGGCCGGGGAGCTGTTTTTT CASRGGAGELFF TRBV2 - TRBJ2-2 TRBD2
TGTGCCAGCAGCAAGGGGAATAGTTGGGACACTGAAGCTTTCTTT CASSKGNSWDTEAFF TRBV11-2 few TRBJ1-1 -
TGTGCCAGCAGTGGGGAAGGGAGCGGCGAGCAGTACTTC CASSGEGSGEQYF TRBV2 once TRBJ2-7 -
TGTGCCAGCAGCCTCCGGACTAGCGGGGGTAACCCCTACGAGCAGTACTTC CASSLRTSGGNPYEQYF TRBV5-4 - TRBJ2-7 TRBD2
TGTGCCAGCAGCCCACGGCGGTACAATCAGCCCCAGCATTTT CASSPRRYNQPQHF TRBV6-2/TRBV6-3 - TRBJ1-5 -
TGTGCCAGCAGTTTAGGCTGGAGGCAAGAGACCCAGTACTTC CASSLGWRQETQYF TRBV27 - TRBJ2-5 -
TGTGCCAGCAGCTTGGCCCCAGCGGGGGGTTACAATGAGCAGTTCTTC CASSLAPAGGYNEQFF TRBV5-6 - TRBJ2-1 TRBD2
TGCGCCAGCAGCTTGGGCGGGGGCTTTGGAACAGATACGCAGTATTTT CASSLGGGFGTDTQYF TRBV5-1 - TRBJ2-3 -
TGTGCCAGCAGTGAAGTGAGGGATGGCTACACCTTC CASSEVRDGYTF TRBV25-1 few TRBJ1-2 -
TGTGCCAGCAGTGATTGGGGTCCTGAAGCTTTCTTT CASSDWGPEAFF TRBV6-1 - TRBJ1-1 -
TGTGCCAGTAGTGTGGGGGACAGGTTTGAAAACACTGAAGCTTTCTTT CASSVGDRFENTEAFF TRBV19 - TRBJ1-1 TRBD1
TGTGCCAGCAGCTTAGTCCGACTGGAAGAGACCCAGTACTTC CASSLVRLEETQYF TRBV7-7 - TRBJ2-5 -
TGTGCCAGCAGCGAAGTGGGCAGAAATCAGCCCCAGCATTTT CASSEVGRNQPQHF TRBV13 once TRBJ1-5 -
TGTGCCTGCAGGGTGTATGGCTACACCTTC CACRVYGYTF TRBV30 - TRBJ1-2 -
TGTGCCAGTAGTATATCAAGGGGAGGGTATGGCTACACCTTC CASSISRGGYGYTF TRBV19 - TRBJ1-2 -
TGCGCCAGCACCTCAGGGGGGACCAAAAACATTCAGTACTTC CASTSGGTKNIQYF TRBV5-1 - TRBJ2-4 -
TGTGCCAGCAGTCTAACCTGGGTCTCAGGGGGGTCAGTCGAGCAGTACTTC CASSLTWVSGGSVEQYF TRBV27 - TRBJ2-7 -
TGTGCCAGCAGCGTCGAGGTTTATCCCGGTGAAGCTTTCTTT CASSVEVYPGEAFF TRBV9 - TRBJ1-1 -
TGTGCCAGCAGTCCCCGGCAGGGCTCGTCAAACCCACTCAATCAGCCCCAGCATTTT CASSPRQGSSNPLNQPQHF TRBV6-2/TRBV6-3 - TRBJ1-5 -
TGCGCCAGCAGCCCCGGAAGGAGGGGCCAACCGGTTAATTCACCCCTCCACTTT CASSPGRRGQPVNSPLHF TRBV5-1 - TRBJ1-6 -
TGTGCCAGCAGCTTGGAGTACGGCAGCTACGAGCAGTACTTC CASSLEYGSYEQYF TRBV5-6 - TRBJ2-7 -
TGCGCCAGCAGAGGGACAGTTTACAATGAGCAGTTCTTC CASRGTVYNEQFF TRBV5-1 - TRBJ2-1 TRBD1
TGTGCCAGCAACTTCGGCAGGAACTATGGCTACACCTTC CASNFGRNYGYTF TRBV27 few TRBJ1-2 -
TGCGCCAGCAGTTTGACAGTAACAGATACGCAGTATTTT CASSLTVTDTQYF TRBV5-1 - TRBJ2-3 -
TGTGCCAGCACACAGGGGCTGGCCTATGGCTACACCTTC CASTQGLAYGYTF TRBV5-4 - TRBJ1-2 TRBD1
TGTGCCAGTAGTCCAGGACTGGAATATGGCTACACCTTC CASSPGLEYGYTF TRBV19 - TRBJ1-2 -
TGCGCCAGCAGCTTGGACCCTCCTCCGGGGTCACCCCTCCACTTT CASSLDPPPGSPLHF TRBV5-1 - TRBJ1-6 -
TGTGCCAGCAGCCACTCACAGGGAGGCTATGGCTACACCTTC CASSHSQGGYGYTF TRBV4-2 - TRBJ1-2 -
TGTGCCTTTGATAGCGGGGGATTGAACACCGGGGAGCTGTTTTTT CAFDSGGLNTGELFF TRBV7-9 - TRBJ2-2 TRBD2
TGTGCCAGTAGTATCTTGACAGGGGTGGGAAACACTGAAGCTTTCTTT CASSILTGVGNTEAFF TRBV19 - TRBJ1-1 TRBD1
TGTGCCAGCAGCGTAGGACAGGGACCTTCCTACGAGCAGTACTTC CASSVGQGPSYEQYF TRBV9 - TRBJ2-7 TRBD1
TGTGCCAGCAGCTTATGGGAAGTAGGGGCTGGGGGCTACACCTTC CASSLWEVGAGGYTF TRBV11-2 - TRBJ1-2 -